This note documents a single T cell receptor (beta chain) sequence. The sample originates from a study of memory CD4+ T cells and cytomegalovirus serostatus. Single viable CD3+CD4+CD8-CD45RO+ cells were sorted as the memory CD4+ T cells. V was trimmed by 3 bases and J by 0 bases, leaving 14 bases between them. CDR3 length equals 16 residues. CDR1 is SNHLY and CDR2 is FYNNEI in the germline V gene. Data came from immunoSEQ multiplex PCR; TCRdb stores just in-frame clones and leaves some out. The repertoire has fewer than 35,000 clones, around 80% of them found once; the top ten carry approximately 0.7%.

The sequence was obtained from an adult in good health and CMV-seronegative. What was sequenced was memory CD4+ T cells from blood. V usage is TRBV2 and J usage is TRBJ1-1; a weak D match, TRBD1 (5 bases). The CDR3 here is CASSDPTGRVNTEAFF. The CDR3 bases are TGTGCCAGCAGTGATCCCACGGGCAGGGTGAACACTGAAGCTTTCTTT.